This passage covers 17 T cell receptor beta chains from one sample sequenced in a study of regulatory T cells in long-lasting Graves disease. Researchers made TCR beta libraries by using iRepertoire HTBI primers and running Arm-PCR on CDR3 regions. TCRdb fed the multiplex PCR reads into MiXCR, producing one record per CDR3 protein. This sample carries some 280,000 distinct CDR3 sequences, 20% to 25% of them seen once, and the ten largest clones take around 50%. Time point defined: persistent/refractory GD, antithyroid drugs over 5 years with positive TRAb. Preparation of the TCR library used RNA extracted from PBMCs. Sample: peripheral blood mononuclear cells (PBMCs), taken when the disease was refractory, from a patient treated with antithyroid drugs. These TCRs come from a female donor with Graves disease.

This clonotype was counted ten times or more. The gene calls are TRBV20-1 and TRBJ1-2, with a weak D call TRBD1 (5 bases). This CDR3 comprises 15 residues. Germline values: CDR1 DFQATT, CDR2 SNEGSKA (reference sequence). The V and J ends lost 2 bases and 4 bases respectively, with 17 bases between them. The CDR3 bases are TGCAGTGCTAGACTGGGGGGGGGGACTCTCTATGGCTACACCTTC. Its protein is CSARLGGGTLYGYTF.

This chain joins TRBV20-1 and TRBJ1-1; TRBD1 aligns across 9 bases. The V gene end was trimmed by 5 bases and the J gene end by 10 bases; junction bases not matched to a gene: 11. CDR1 DFQATT and CDR2 SNEGSKA come from the germline V gene (reference sequence). The CDR3 extends over 13 amino acids. CDR3 in amino acids: CSALQGARKVAFF. The CDR3 DNA reads as TGCAGTGCTCTACAGGGGGCGCGAAAAGTAGCTTTCTTT.

This clonotype has more than one count but fewer than ten. The CDR3 here is CASSYSMGPSEQYF. The CDR3 region has the DNA TGTGCCAGCAGTTACTCGATGGGGCCCTCTGAGCAGTACTTC. V is TRBV6-2 or TRBV6-3 and J is TRBJ2-7; a weak D match, TRBD1 (5 bases). The CDR3 runs to 14 residues. With 0 bases removed from V and 7 bases from J, the gap between germline ends came to 13 bases. CDR1 is MNHEY, CDR2 SVGEGT, per germline.

This clonotype appeared many times. CDR3 loop: CASRPFVGNSPLHF. CDR3 DNA sequence: TGTGCCAGCAGACCGTTCGTTGGTAATTCACCCCTCCACTTT. The gene calls are TRBV6-1 and TRBJ1-6, with D hard to call. The CDR3 length is 14 residues. Germline values: CDR1 MNHNS, CDR2 SASEGT. Trimming stripped 6 bases from V and 6 bases from J, with 12 bases between.

This sequence joins TRBV27 and TRBJ2-5; unclear D gene. Germline values: CDR1 MNHEY, CDR2 SMNVEV (reference sequence). This CDR3 contains 12 residues. V lost 6 bases and J lost 5, with 10 bases in between. The CDR3 spells CASRGVGETQYF. In DNA form, the CDR3 reads TGTGCCAGCAGGGGTGTGGGGGAGACCCAGTACTTC.

This clonotype was detected only a few times. This chain uses TRBV9 with TRBJ1-1, with 8 bases fitting TRBD1. V lost 4 bases, J lost 4 bases, and 6 bases stayed unmatched. The length of the CDR3 is 14 residues. Per the germline V gene, CDR1 is SGDLS and CDR2 is YYNGEE. CDR3 sequence: CASSSTQGATEAFF. The CDR3 bases are TGTGCCAGCAGCTCCACTCAGGGGGCCACTGAAGCTTTCTTT.

This clonotype was seen at least ten times. The rearrangement links TRBV12-3 or TRBV12-4 to TRBJ2-5; 9 bases fit TRBD2. The CDR3 is 15 residues long. V was pared by 0 bases and J by 5 bases, with 4 bases of the junction left unmatched. The CDR3 nucleotides are TGTGCCAGCAGTTTAGCTAGCGGGAGTTGGGAGACCCAGTACTTC. This codes for CASSLASGSWETQYF.

Many counts were recorded for this clonotype. V is TRBV15 and J is TRBJ2-5, with 8 positions matching TRBD2. The germline V gene has CDR1 LNHNV and CDR2 YYDKDF (reference sequence). The CDR3 runs 15 residues. Unmatched junction bases numbered 3, after V lost 0 bases and J lost 3 bases. CDR3 sequence: CATSRDPAGEETQYF. In DNA form, the CDR3 reads TGTGCCACCAGCAGAGATCCAGCGGGAGAAGAGACCCAGTACTTC. Drawing the rest from reference TRBV15 and TRBJ2-5, the complete variable domain is DAMVIQNPRYQVTQFGKPVTLSCSQTLNHNVMYWYQQKSSQAPKLLFHYYDKDFNNEADTPDNFQSRRPNTSFCFLDIRSPGLGDTAMYLCATSRDPAGEETQYFGPGTRLLVL.

The V gene is TRBV20-1, the J gene TRBJ2-1, with 7 nucleotides matching TRBD2. Germline V gene data show CDR1 as DFQATT and CDR2 as SNEGSKA (reference sequence). The V segment lost 6 bases and the J segment 4 bases; nucleotides outside the gene matches: 12. CDR3 length: 15 residues. CDR3 sequence reads: CSAEPGLPIYNEQFF. The CDR3 bases are TGCAGTGCCGAACCGGGACTACCTATTTACAATGAGCAGTTCTTC.

This clonotype was detected many times. This chain uses TRBV29-1 with TRBJ1-2; 7 bases match TRBD1. Trimming at V came to 0 bases and at J to 6 bases, leaving 7 bases not matched to a gene. Germline-derived CDR1 and CDR2 are SQVTM and ANQGSEA. The length of the CDR3 is 14 residues. The CDR3 DNA sequence: TGCAGCGTTGAAGATCAGACAGGGAGAGATGGCTACACCTTC. Translated, it gives CSVEDQTGRDGYTF.

This clonotype was counted only a few times. The chain combines TRBV20-1 with TRBJ2-7; D is possibly TRBD2 (6 bases). Germline CDR1 is DFQATT and CDR2 is SNEGSKA (reference sequence). Deletions cut 4 bases from V and 3 bases from J, with 13 bases between. The CDR3 runs 13 residues. The CDR3, as DNA: TGCAGTGCTACCGAGGGAGGCAACTACGAGCAGTACTTC. Encoded protein: CSATEGGNYEQYF.

In its sample, this clonotype was seen a few times. This chain uses TRBV12-3 or TRBV12-4 with TRBJ2-1; 9 bases are a match to TRBD1. The CDR3 has 15 residues. The ends lost 3 bases at V and 5 bases at J; junction bases unmatched: 5. CDR3 protein: CASSFGQGWDNEQFF. Here the CDR3 DNA reads TGTGCCAGCAGTTTCGGACAGGGGTGGGACAATGAGCAGTTCTTC.

This clonotype was picked up many times. The V gene is TRBV12-3 or TRBV12-4, the J gene TRBJ1-1; TRBD1 agrees at 11 bases. Trimming took 6 bases from V and 6 from J; bases not matched to a gene: 6. The CDR3 consists of 14 residues. The CDR3 region is CASSIGQGAAEAFF. In nucleotides, the CDR3 is TGTGCCAGCAGCATCGGACAGGGGGCCGCTGAAGCTTTCTTT.

V is TRBV4-3 and J is TRBJ1-1; no clear D. This CDR3 is 14 amino acids long. V dropped 0 bases and J dropped 0 bases, with 5 bases sitting between them. The germline V gene has CDR1 LGHNA and CDR2 YSLEER. The CDR3 DNA reads as TGCGCCAGCAGCCAAGACAGGCTGAACACTGAAGCTTTCTTT. Residues: CASSQDRLNTEAFF.

The J gene is TRBJ1-3, the V gene TRBV3-1; D might be TRBD1 (6 bases). The germline V gene encodes CDR1 LGHDT and CDR2 YNNKEL (reference sequence). V gave up 7 bases and J gave up 8 bases, with 18 bases separating them. The CDR3 has 14 amino acids. CDR3 bases: TGTGCCAGCACCCATCAGGACAGTGTGGACACCATATATTTT. It translates to CASTHQDSVDTIYF.

This clonotype was recorded only once. This rearrangement joins TRBV5-6 to TRBJ1-2; TRBD1 is a possible D gene (6 bases). V gave up 4 bases and J gave up 4 bases, with 17 bases separating them. Germline loops: CDR1 SGHDT, CDR2 YYEEEE. This CDR3 comprises 15 residues. CDR3 bases: TGTGCCAGCAGCCCCCCCGAGGGGGGTCTCTATGGCTACACCTTC. Its translation: CASSPPEGGLYGYTF.

This clonotype turned up a few times. The chain has TRBV10-3 and TRBJ2-7, with D possibly matching TRBD2 (5 bases). This CDR3 is 12 amino acids long. V was cut by 4 bases and J by 4 bases, with 8 bases left in between. The V gene's germline CDR1 is ENHRY and CDR2 SYGVKD. The CDR3 loop is CAISATGYEQYF. The DNA for the CDR3 is TGTGCCATCAGTGCCACGGGATACGAGCAGTACTTC.